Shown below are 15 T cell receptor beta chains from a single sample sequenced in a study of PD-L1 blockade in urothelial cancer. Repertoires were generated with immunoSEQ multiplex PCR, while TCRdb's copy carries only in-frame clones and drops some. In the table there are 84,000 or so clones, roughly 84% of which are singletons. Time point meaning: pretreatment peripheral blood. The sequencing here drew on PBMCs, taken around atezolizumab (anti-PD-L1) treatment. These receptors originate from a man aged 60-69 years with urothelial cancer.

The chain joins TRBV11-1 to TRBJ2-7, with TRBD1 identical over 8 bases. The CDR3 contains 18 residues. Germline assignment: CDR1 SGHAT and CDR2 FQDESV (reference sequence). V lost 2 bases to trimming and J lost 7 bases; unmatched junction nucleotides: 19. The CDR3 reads CASSLTSLTGAPQVEQYF. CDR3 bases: TGTGCCAGCAGCTTAACATCCTTGACAGGGGCCCCACAAGTAGAGCAGTACTTC.

CDR3 sequence: CASSDGARQVAGELFF. The CDR3 nucleotides read TGCGCCAGCAGTGATGGGGCGAGGCAGGTCGCTGGGGAGCTGTTTTTT. The V and J genes are TRBV10-1 and TRBJ2-2; TRBD1 is a possible D gene (5 bases). Germline loops: CDR1 WNHNN, CDR2 SYGVQD (reference sequence). The V and J ends lost 3 bases and 8 bases respectively, with 19 bases between them. The CDR3 is 16 amino acids.

The CDR3 DNA is TGTGCCAGTAGTATAACGATAACAGCTCATAGGCAGCCCCAGCATTTT. It encodes CASSITITAHRQPQHF. The chain joins TRBV19 to TRBJ1-5; no clear D gene. Germline CDR1 and CDR2: LNHDA and SQIVND (reference sequence). The CDR3 has 16 residues. V was trimmed by 2 bases and J by 7 bases, leaving 18 bases between them.

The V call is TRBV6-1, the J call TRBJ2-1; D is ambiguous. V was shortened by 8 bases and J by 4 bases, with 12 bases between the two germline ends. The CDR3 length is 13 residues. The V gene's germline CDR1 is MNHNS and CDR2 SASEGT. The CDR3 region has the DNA TGTGCCAGCCTGGTCGACTTTTACAATGAGCAGTTCTTC. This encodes CASLVDFYNEQFF.

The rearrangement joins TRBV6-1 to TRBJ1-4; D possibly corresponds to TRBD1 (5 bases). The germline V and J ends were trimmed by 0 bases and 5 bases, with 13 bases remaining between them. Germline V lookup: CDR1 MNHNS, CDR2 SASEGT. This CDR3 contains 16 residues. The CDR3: CASSEAPARVNEKLFF. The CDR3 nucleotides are TGTGCCAGCAGTGAAGCCCCGGCCAGGGTGAATGAAAAACTGTTTTTT.

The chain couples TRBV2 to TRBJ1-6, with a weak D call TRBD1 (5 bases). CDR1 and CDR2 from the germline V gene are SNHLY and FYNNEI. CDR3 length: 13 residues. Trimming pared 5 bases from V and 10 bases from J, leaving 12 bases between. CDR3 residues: CASSLQEGSPLHF. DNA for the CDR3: TGTGCCAGCAGTCTACAGGAGGGATCACCCCTCCACTTT.

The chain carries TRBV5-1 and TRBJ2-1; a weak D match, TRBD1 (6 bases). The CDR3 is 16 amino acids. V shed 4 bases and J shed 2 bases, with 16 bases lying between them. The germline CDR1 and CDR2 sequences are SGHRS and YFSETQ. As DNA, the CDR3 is TGCGCCAGCAGCCCCGGACAGCGACCGCCCTACAATGAGCAGTTCTTC. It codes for CASSPGQRPPYNEQFF. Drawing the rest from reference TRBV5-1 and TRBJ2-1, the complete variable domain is KAGVTQTPRYLIKTRGQQVTLSCSPISGHRSVSWYQQTPGQGLQFLFEYFSETQRNKGNFPGRFSGRQFSNSRSEMNVSTLELGDSALYLCASSPGQRPPYNEQFFGPGTRLTVL.

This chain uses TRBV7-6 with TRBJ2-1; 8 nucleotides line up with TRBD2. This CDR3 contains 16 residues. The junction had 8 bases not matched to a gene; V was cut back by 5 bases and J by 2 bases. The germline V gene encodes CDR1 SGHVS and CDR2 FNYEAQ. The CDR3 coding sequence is TGTGCCAGCAGCCGCCCGGGACTAGTGACCTACAATGAGCAGTTCTTC. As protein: CASSRPGLVTYNEQFF.

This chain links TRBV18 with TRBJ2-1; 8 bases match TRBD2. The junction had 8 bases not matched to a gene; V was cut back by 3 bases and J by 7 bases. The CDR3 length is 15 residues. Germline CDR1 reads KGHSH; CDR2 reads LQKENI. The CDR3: CASSPGPGGTNEQFF. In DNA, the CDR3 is TGTGCCAGCTCACCCGGGCCGGGGGGGACTAATGAGCAGTTCTTC.

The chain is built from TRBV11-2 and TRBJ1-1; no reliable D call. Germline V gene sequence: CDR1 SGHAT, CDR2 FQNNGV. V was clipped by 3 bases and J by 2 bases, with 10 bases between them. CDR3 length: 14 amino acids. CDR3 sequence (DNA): TGTGCCAGCAGCTTGGGAGGTCCTAACACTGAAGCTTTCTTT. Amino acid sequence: CASSLGGPNTEAFF. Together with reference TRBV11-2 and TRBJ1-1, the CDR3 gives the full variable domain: EAGVAQSPRYKIIEKRQSVAFWCNPISGHATLYWYQQILGQGPKLLIQFQNNGVVDDSQLPKDRFSAERLKGVDSTLKIQPAKLEDSAVYLCASSLGGPNTEAFFGQGTRLTVV.

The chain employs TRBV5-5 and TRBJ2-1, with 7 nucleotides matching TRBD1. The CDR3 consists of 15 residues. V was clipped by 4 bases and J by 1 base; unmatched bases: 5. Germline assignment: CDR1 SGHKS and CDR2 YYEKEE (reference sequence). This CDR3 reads CASSHDRESYNEQFF. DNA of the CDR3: TGTGCCAGCAGCCACGACAGGGAATCCTACAATGAGCAGTTCTTC.

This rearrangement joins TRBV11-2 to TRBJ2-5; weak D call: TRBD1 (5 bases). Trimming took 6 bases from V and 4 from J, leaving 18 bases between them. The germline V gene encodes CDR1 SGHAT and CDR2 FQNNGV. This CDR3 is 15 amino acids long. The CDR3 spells CASSQIRALSETQYF. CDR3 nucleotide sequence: TGTGCCAGCAGTCAAATCAGGGCACTCTCAGAGACCCAGTACTTC.

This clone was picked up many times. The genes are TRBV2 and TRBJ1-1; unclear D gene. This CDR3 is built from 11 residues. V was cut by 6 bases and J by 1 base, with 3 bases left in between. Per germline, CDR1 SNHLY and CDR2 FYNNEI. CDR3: CASRRNTEAFF. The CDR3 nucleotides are TGTGCCAGCAGGAGGAACACTGAAGCTTTCTTT.

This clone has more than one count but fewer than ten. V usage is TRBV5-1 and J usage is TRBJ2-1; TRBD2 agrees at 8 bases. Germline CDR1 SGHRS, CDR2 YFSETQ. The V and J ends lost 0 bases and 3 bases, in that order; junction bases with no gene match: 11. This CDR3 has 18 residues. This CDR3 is CASSLDFSGSGSYNEQFF. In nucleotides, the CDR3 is TGCGCCAGCAGCTTGGATTTTAGTGGCAGCGGGAGCTACAATGAGCAGTTCTTC. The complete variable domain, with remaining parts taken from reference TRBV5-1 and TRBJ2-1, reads KAGVTQTPRYLIKTRGQQVTLSCSPISGHRSVSWYQQTPGQGLQFLFEYFSETQRNKGNFPGRFSGRQFSNSRSEMNVSTLELGDSALYLCASSLDFSGSGSYNEQFFGPGTRLTVL.

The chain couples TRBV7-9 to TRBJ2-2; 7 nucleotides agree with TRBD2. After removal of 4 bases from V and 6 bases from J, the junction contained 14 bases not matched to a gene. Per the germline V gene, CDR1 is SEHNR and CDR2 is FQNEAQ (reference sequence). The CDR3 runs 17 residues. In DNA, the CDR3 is TGTGCCAGCAGCTCCTCCAGACTAGCCTGGGGGGCCGGGGAGCTGTTTTTT. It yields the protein CASSSSRLAWGAGELFF.